The source of this TCR beta chain is a study of T cell changes during pregnancy in multiple sclerosis. CDR1 SGHNT and CDR2 YYREEE come from the germline V gene (reference sequence). Trimming at V came to 4 bases and at J to 0 bases, leaving 3 bases not matched to a gene. The CDR3 spans 15 residues. Only in-frame clones appear in the TCRdb table, and some are missing; sequencing was by immunoSEQ multiplex PCR. This sample carries 70,000 to 95,000 clones, 90% to 95% of them seen once, and the ten largest clones take 2% to 2.5%. The V gene is TRBV5-4, the J gene TRBJ2-1, with 8 nucleotides matching TRBD2. The source was peripheral blood, collected in the third trimester of pregnancy. The sequence was obtained from a female donor with multiple sclerosis, enrolled in a pregnancy study. This chain's CDR3 is CASSPGTSSYNEQFF. CDR3 DNA: TGTGCCAGCAGCCCCGGGACTAGCTCCTACAATGAGCAGTTCTTC.